This T cell receptor (beta chain) comes out of a study of T cells after yellow fever vaccination. Whole-study results and caveats: Clonotypes found in both CD4 and CD8 compartments made up a small share.

Notes on this clonotype: Its antigen remains unknown.

Trimming took 4 bases from V and 8 from J, leaving 18 bases between them. The CDR3 totals 14 residues. Germline values: CDR1 SGHDT, CDR2 YYEEEE. Using its own MiXCR run on the 5' RACE reads, TCRdb lists one record per CDR3 protein. Altogether some 560,000 distinct CDR3 sequences are present, roughly 21% being singletons, with the ten largest covering roughly an eighth. The material was PBMCs, obtained 15 days after the yellow fever booster vaccination. The clonotype originates from a man aged 30-40 years who received the YFV17D yellow fever vaccine. The J gene is TRBJ1-2, the V gene TRBV5-6, with D hard to call. Here the CDR3 reads CASSALEIDVGYTF. The CDR3 coding sequence is TGTGCCAGCAGCGCCCTGGAGATTGATGTCGGCTACACCTTC.